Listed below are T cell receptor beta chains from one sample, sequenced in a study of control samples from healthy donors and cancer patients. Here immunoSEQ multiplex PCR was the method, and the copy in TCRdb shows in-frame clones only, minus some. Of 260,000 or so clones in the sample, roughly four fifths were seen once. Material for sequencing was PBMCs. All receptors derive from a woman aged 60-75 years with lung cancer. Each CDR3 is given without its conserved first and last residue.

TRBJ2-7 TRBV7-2 ASSPLGTGAAYEQY
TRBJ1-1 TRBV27 ASSLNHLNTEAF
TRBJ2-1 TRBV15 ATSLGTGGSYNEQF
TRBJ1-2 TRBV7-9 TSSLTGGAGYGYT
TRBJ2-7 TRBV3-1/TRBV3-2 ASSQGSSGYYEQY
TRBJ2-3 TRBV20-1 SAAGDTQY
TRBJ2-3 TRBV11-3 ASSSATADTQY
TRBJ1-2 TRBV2 ASREDSANYGYT
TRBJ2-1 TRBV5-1 ASSYGQGFNNEQF
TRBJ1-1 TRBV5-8 ASSLVETNTEAF
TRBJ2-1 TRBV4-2 ASSQFQDSSYNEQF
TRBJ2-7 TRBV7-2 ASSFAGYEQY
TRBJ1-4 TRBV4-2 ASSADIGEKLF
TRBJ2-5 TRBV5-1 ASSWKLAGGHETQY
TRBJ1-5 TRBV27 ASSSKTGGMPQH
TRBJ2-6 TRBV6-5 ASSADRAGANVLT
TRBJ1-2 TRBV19 ASSARDRDFRGYT
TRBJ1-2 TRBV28 ASSWYGVANGYT
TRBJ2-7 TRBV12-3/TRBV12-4 ASSLAGGDEQY
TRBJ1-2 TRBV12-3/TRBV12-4 ASSSYTGYT
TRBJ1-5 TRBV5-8 ASSLQKGSQH
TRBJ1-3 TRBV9 ASSVDDRLIRAGNTIY
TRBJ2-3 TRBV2 ASSPGQGTDTQY
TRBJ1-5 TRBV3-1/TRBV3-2 ASSQAPLGGNQPQH
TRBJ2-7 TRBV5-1 ASSSWGALQVEQY
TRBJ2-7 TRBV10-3 AISEAGRAVSYEQY
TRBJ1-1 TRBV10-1 ATDKPGITEAF
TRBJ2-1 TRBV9 ASSAHGSQVYNEQF
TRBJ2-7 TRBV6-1 ASSESTYEQY
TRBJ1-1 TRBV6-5 ASSTGQLDAF
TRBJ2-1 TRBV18 ASSPTLADNEQF
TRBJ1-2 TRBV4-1 ASSHGQLTNYGYT
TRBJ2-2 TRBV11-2 ASRTAGGPGGELF
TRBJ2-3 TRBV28 ASRPWTGTGRSSAVTQY
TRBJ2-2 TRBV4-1 ASSHWGENTGELF
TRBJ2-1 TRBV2 ASSGRDVGGEQF
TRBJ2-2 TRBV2 ASTQWRVTGELF
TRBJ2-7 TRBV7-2 ASSLVLLAHEQY
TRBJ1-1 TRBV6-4 ASSDLIPRGGKNTEAF
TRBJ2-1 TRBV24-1 ATSDTLTESEF
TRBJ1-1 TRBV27 ASSLGRRGSEAF
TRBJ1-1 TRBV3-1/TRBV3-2 ASSGFPGARSEAF
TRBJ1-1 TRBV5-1 ASSPQIIGEAF
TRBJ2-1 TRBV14 ASSQDGAQYNEQF
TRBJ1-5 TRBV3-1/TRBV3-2 ASSQAGNQPQH